A single T cell receptor beta chain is shown here with its context. Antigen unknown. The data were taken from a study of shared clonotypes between healthy human individuals. Study summary: Two women and a few men aged 18 to 49 served as donors.

Findings of the study overall: Sampling involved blood alone; tissue repertoires likely differ.

CD45RO-negative, CCR7-selected cells formed the naive CD8 fraction, which excluded terminally differentiated effector memory CD45RA+ cells. This CDR3 has 12 residues. The germline V gene encodes CDR1 SNHLY and CDR2 FYNNEI. V gave up 4 bases and J gave up 8 bases, with 8 bases separating them. Each subset's genomic DNA was shared equally among a number of immunoSEQ plates. Produced via immunoSEQ multiplex PCR; TCRdb's table is partial and in-frame only. The sample records about 870,000 clones, over 90% being singletons. The rearrangement links TRBV2 to TRBJ1-4; D is undetermined. What was sequenced was naive CD8+ T cells sorted from blood. This sequence was found in a man between 25 and 39 years old in good health. CDR3 in amino acids: CASSGIPEKLFF. CDR3 DNA: TGTGCCAGCAGTGGGATTCCCGAAAAACTGTTTTTT.